This T cell receptor (beta chain) came from a study of Graves' ophthalmopathy and Graves' hyperthyroidism. Study in general: Researchers obtained peripheral blood at initial diagnosis, before any treatment had begun.

Amplification targeted the TCR beta CDR3 regions, with RNA transcripts as the source material. HTBI-primed first-round RT-PCR preceded second-round multiplex PCR. TCRdb recomputed calls from the multiplex PCR reads with MiXCR, one row per CDR3 protein. The table includes a few hundred thousand distinct CDR3 sequences, roughly 15% detected once. Hyperthyroidism qualified as stable when ophthalmopathy did not develop within 18 months of follow-up. The CDR3 totals 16 residues. V lost 0 bases and J 3 bases, leaving 15 bases between the germline ends. Broader study findings: A majority of expanded thyroid clonotypes exceeding 0.001 frequency were likewise present in blood.

About this clonotype: Its cognate antigen is unknown.

The chain carries TRBV12-3 or TRBV12-4 and TRBJ2-7; perhaps TRBD1 as D (7 bases). Source material: peripheral blood. The receptor was derived from a woman between 18 and 29 years old with stable Graves' hyperthyroidism. CDR3 amino acids: CASSLALSQGGYEQYF. The CDR3, as DNA: TGTGCCAGCAGTTTAGCGCTCAGCCAGGGGGGCTACGAGCAGTACTTC.